The clone carrying this TCR beta chain was counted many times. This sample was taken from a study of T cells in Graves' hyperthyroidism and ophthalmopathy. Trimming removed 3 bases from V and 6 bases from J, with 8 bases in between. CDR3 length: 13 amino acids. Germline V lookup: CDR1 MDHEN, CDR2 SYDVKM. Fresh peripheral blood, less than 11 ml of it, supplied the PBMCs. Researchers amplified the TCR beta CDR3 regions from RNA transcripts. An initial round of RT-PCR targeting the TCR CDR3 relied on the HTBI primer set. In TCRdb, the multiplex PCR reads were re-called with MiXCR into one record per CDR3 protein. The repertoire consists of around 60,000 distinct CDR3 sequences, with roughly 50% occurring once and the leading ten covering around 12%.

The sequenced sample was blood. This clonotype was obtained from a woman in her 30s with Graves' ophthalmopathy. The genes are TRBV28 and TRBJ2-2; possibly TRBD1 or TRBD2 for D (6 bases each). CDR3 loop: CASSFRGPGELFF. CDR3 DNA sequence: TGTGCCAGCAGTTTCCGGGGGCCCGGGGAGCTGTTTTTT.